Each of the 2 T cell receptor beta chains below was sequenced from the same sample in a study of identical twins. TCRdb reanalysed the 5' RACE reads using MiXCR and keeps one entry per CDR3 protein. The sample lists roughly 1.6 million distinct CDR3 sequences; roughly 35% were seen once. The sample comprised cord blood. These receptors came from a newborn girl in good health.

This clonotype came up a few times. At one end the junction does not follow the germline gene, possibly because of a read error. The chain uses TRBV9 and TRBJ2-7; no firm D call. The germline CDR1 and CDR2 sequences are SGDLS and YYNGEE. This CDR3 spans 12 amino acids. The CDR3 nucleotides read TGTGCCTGCAGCGATAGCTCCTACGAGCAGTACTTC. It encodes CACSDSSYEQYF.

The chain links TRBV2 to TRBJ2-1, with 7 bases identical to TRBD1. CDR1 and CDR2 from the germline V gene are SNHLY and FYNNEI. This CDR3 has 15 amino acids. V shed 6 bases and J 5 bases; nucleotides not matched to a gene: 10. The CDR3 coding sequence is TGTGCCAGCAGCATGAGGTGGGACAGCGACAATGAGCAGTTCTTC. This encodes CASSMRWDSDNEQFF.